This entry concerns a single T cell receptor (beta chain). The antigen is unknown. The sample is drawn from a study of T cell repertoires in cytomegalovirus infection. About the study: It was the public TCR beta signatures that indicated both CMV infection and matching HLA type.

The CDR3 extends over 15 amino acids. Germline V gene data show CDR1 as MNHNY and CDR2 as SVGAGI (reference sequence). V lost 5 bases to trimming and J lost 6 bases; unmatched junction nucleotides: 9. TCRdb processed the reads anew with MiXCR; each CDR3 protein has one entry. The sample includes approximately 240,000 distinct CDR3 sequences, over 9% of them seen just once. General study findings and limits: CMV carriers with the relevant HLA were identified by cumulative public TCR beta family frequency. What dominated the ex vivo response were HLA-C-restricted CMV-specific TCR beta clonotypes.

Sequenced input: PBMCs. This receptor was obtained from a human donor in good health (CMV status not recorded). Some clones in this sample may be carry-over from other donors' samples. The chain carries TRBV6-6 and TRBJ2-7, with 11 bases that match TRBD1. Here the CDR3 reads CASSQWTGGGGEQYF. CDR3 DNA sequence: TGTGCCAGCAGTCAATGGACAGGGGGCGGCGGCGAGCAGTACTTC.